This T cell receptor beta chain was found in a study of persistence of HIV-infected CD4 T cells. Study-level results: The rare CMV-responding cells with HIV-1 proviruses were not separately TCR-sequenced.

Cells were stimulated with overlapping HIV-1 Gag 15-mer peptides. Memory cells lacking CD40L and CD69 with high CD45RO were sorted. Plasma HIV-1 RNA stayed below 50 copies/mL for at least 4 years. For around 19 hours, CD8-depleted PBMCs received anti-CD28/CD49d costimulation, a CD40-blocking antibody and enfuvirtide. This was the immunoSEQ version 4 assay in survey mode. Generated by immunoSEQ multiplex PCR, the TCRdb table keeps only in-frame clones and is missing some. The data contain about 64,000 clones, about 77% of them singletons. In the case of this clone: Antigen unknown.

V was pared by 6 bases and J by 7 bases, with 10 bases between. The germline CDR1 and CDR2 sequences are LNHDA and SQIVND (reference sequence). The length of the CDR3 is 13 residues. The chain links TRBV19 to TRBJ1-6; D ambiguous. The source material was CD4+ T cells sorted from PBMCs after roughly 17-hour stimulation, sampled from a patient who received antiretroviral therapy. The receptor comes from an adult man with HIV who was CMV-seropositive. This CDR3 is CASSLTANSPLHF. The CDR3 DNA is TGTGCCAGTAGCTTGACCGCAAATTCACCCCTCCACTTT.